This TCR beta chain is from a study of PD-1 blockade in classical Hodgkin lymphoma. The CDR3 consists of 14 residues. The V gene lost 4 bases and the J gene lost 3 bases, with 12 bases spanning the gap. Germline V gene sequence: CDR1 MNHEY, CDR2 SMNVEV (reference sequence). The table came from immunoSEQ multiplex PCR; TCRdb's copy has only in-frame clones and leaves some out. The table records 20,000 or so clones, about 88% of them present only once. Time point: cycle 4 day 1 (C4D1), after six to seven weeks of nivolumab. Every patient relapsed after autologous stem cell transplantation, and brentuximab vedotin exposure varied. Thawed PBMCs supplied CD8+ T cells via magnetic negative selection.

The sample was CD8+ T cells from blood, taken before the fourth cycle of nivolumab. This chain links TRBV27 with TRBJ1-1, with unresolved D. The source of this sequence is a human donor with classical Hodgkin lymphoma. CDR3 nucleotide sequence: TGTGCCAGCAGTTCCTCCAAAATACACACTGAAGCTTTCTTT. This codes for CASSSSKIHTEAFF.